This T cell receptor (beta chain) was identified in a study of blood T cells in healthy people across ages. Findings and caveats of the study: The study found more naive CD4+ cells and higher diversity in long-lived than aged donors.

CDR3 length equals 14 residues. Germline-derived CDR1 and CDR2 are SNHLY and FYNNEI. V dropped 3 bases and J dropped 5 bases, with 13 bases sitting between them. Ten or more counts support this clonotype. Its cognate antigen is unknown. Next came a second PCR, run for about 6 to 11 cycles, which used a sample-barcoded 5' primer along with a J-beta primer mix. TCRdb fed the 5' RACE reads into MiXCR, producing one record per CDR3 protein. The table has 650,000 to 700,000 distinct CDR3 sequences, approximately 31% seen once; the top ten hold 15%. This clonotype was obtained from a woman at least 80 years old in good health. Sequencing was done on a sample of blood. The chain uses TRBV2 and TRBJ2-5; D might be TRBD2 (6 bases). CDR3 sequence reads: CASSESFGGETQYF. The CDR3, as DNA: TGTGCCAGCAGTGAGTCGTTCGGAGGGGAGACCCAGTACTTC.